A selection of T cell receptor beta chains follows, all from one sample in a study of T cells in localized non-small cell lung cancer. Sequencing used immunoSEQ multiplex PCR; TCRdb keeps in-frame clones, though not all of them. The profile covers more than 100,000 clones, with about 90% appearing a single time and approximately 1.5% taken by the ten largest. Sequencing was performed on peripheral blood, taken before any cancer treatment. All receptors come from a female donor over 55 with stage I lung adenocarcinoma. The CDR3 runs from the conserved cysteine through the conserved F or W. D genes are given only for firm matches. Clone size is not always given. Where it is, it says once, few, many or a class for expanded clones.

j_gene,abundance,d_gene,v_gene,CDR3nt,CDR3aa
TRBJ1-1,-,-,TRBV10-1,TGCGCCAGCAGTGCAGGGCTCACTGAAGCTTTCTTT,CASSAGLTEAFF
TRBJ2-7,-,TRBD2,TRBV6-5,TGTGCCAGCAGACGAGGACTAGCGGGAGCAGGCGAGCAGTACTTC,CASRRGLAGAGEQYF
TRBJ2-7,-,TRBD1,TRBV7-9,TGTGCCAGCAGCTTCCAAACCTTGGACAGGGGAGACGAGCAGTACTTC,CASSFQTLDRGDEQYF
TRBJ2-5,once,TRBD2,TRBV6-5,TGTGCCAGCAGTTACCGAGGGACTAGGGGTATGGAGACCCAGTACTTC,CASSYRGTRGMETQYF
TRBJ2-2,-,TRBD1,TRBV7-6,TGTGCCAGCAGCTTAGGGACAGGGGGTTTGATTCTCCCCGGGGAGCTGTTTTTT,CASSLGTGGLILPGELFF
TRBJ2-3,-,TRBD2,TRBV29-1,TGCAGCGCCCGAGGAGGACTAGCGGCGAGCACAGATACGCAGTATTTT,CSARGGLAASTDTQYF
TRBJ1-3,-,-,TRBV18,TGTGCCAGCTCAGTTACCAGGGCTGGAAACACCATATATTTT,CASSVTRAGNTIYF
TRBJ1-1,-,-,TRBV5-6,TGTGCCAGCAGCTTTATGGGGGCCCCGGATACTGAAGCTTTCTTT,CASSFMGAPDTEAFF
TRBJ1-4,-,-,TRBV11-2,TGTGCCAGCAGGAGCAGGCAGACTAATGAAAAACTGTTTTTT,CASRSRQTNEKLFF
TRBJ2-7,-,TRBD2,TRBV9,TGTGCCAGCAGCGTAGATAGCGGGGGCCTCTACGAGCAGTACTTC,CASSVDSGGLYEQYF
TRBJ1-2,once,-,TRBV4-1,TGCGCCAGCAGCCAATTCCAGGGCCCCTATGGCTACACCTTC,CASSQFQGPYGYTF
TRBJ2-3,-,TRBD2,TRBV10-2,TGCGCCAGCAGTCTCGGGAGGGCCGTGGGGGAAGATACGCAGTATTTT,CASSLGRAVGEDTQYF
TRBJ1-1,few,-,TRBV19,TGTGCCAGTAGCCCCGGTGGGGTGGGGTCTGAAGCTTTCTTT,CASSPGGVGSEAFF
TRBJ2-6,-,-,TRBV25-1,TGTGCCAGCAGTGAGAGTGCAGGGAGCTCTGGGGCCAACGTCCTGACTTTC,CASSESAGSSGANVLTF
TRBJ2-5,-,TRBD1,TRBV9,TGTGCCAGCAGCCCAGGGGGACAGATGCAAGAGACCCAGTACTTC,CASSPGGQMQETQYF
TRBJ1-1,-,-,TRBV28,TGTGCCAGTTTGGTCGCAGGGTCTATAAACACTGAAGCTTTCTTT,CASLVAGSINTEAFF
TRBJ1-1,-,-,TRBV4-1,TGCGCCAGCAGCCAAGACTACAGGGTTGGTACTGAAGCTTTCTTT,CASSQDYRVGTEAFF
TRBJ2-7,-,-,TRBV4-1,TGCGCCAGCAGCCGGGGGGAAGGGGAGCAGTACTTC,CASSRGEGEQYF
TRBJ2-3,-,-,TRBV10-3,TGTGCCATCAGTGGGGGGGCTAGCACAGATACGCAGTATTTT,CAISGGASTDTQYF
TRBJ2-7,-,TRBD2,TRBV29-1,TGCAGCGTGAAAAAAAGACTAGCGGATAAATACGAGCAGTACTTC,CSVKKRLADKYEQYF
TRBJ1-5,-,-,TRBV7-6,TGTGCCAGCAGCTGGCGGGGGGGCCCTTATAGCAATCAGCCCCAGCATTTT,CASSWRGGPYSNQPQHF
TRBJ2-7,-,TRBD2,TRBV6-5,TGTGCCAGCAGTCCTAGCGGAGTCAGCTCCTACGAGCAGTACTTC,CASSPSGVSSYEQYF
TRBJ2-6,-,-,TRBV4-1,TGCGCCAGCAGCCATAATTTGAGGATCTCTGGGGCCAACGTCCTGACTTTC,CASSHNLRISGANVLTF
TRBJ2-3,few,-,TRBV5-1,TGCGCCAGCAGCTTTCGGGGGGCTGGCACAGATACGCAGTATTTT,CASSFRGAGTDTQYF
TRBJ1-2,-,-,TRBV5-1,TGCGCCAGCAGCCCGGAGGGGTTTGGCTACACCTTC,CASSPEGFGYTF
TRBJ2-3,-,-,TRBV7-2,TGTGCCAGCAGCCTTCAGGCTCTCGCGGGAGATACGCAGTATTTT,CASSLQALAGDTQYF
TRBJ1-5,-,-,TRBV19,TGTGCCAGCAGCAGGACAGAGAACTACAATCAGCCCCAGCATTTT,CASSRTENYNQPQHF
TRBJ2-7,-,TRBD1,TRBV2,TGTGCCAGCGCCATGGGTCGGGACAGGGGCTACGAGCAGTACTTC,CASAMGRDRGYEQYF
TRBJ2-1,-,-,TRBV28,TGTGCCAGCACCCGAGGCGCCCTTAGCGGTTACTACAATGAGCAGTTCTTC,CASTRGALSGYYNEQFF
TRBJ1-2,-,-,TRBV15,TGTGCCACCAGCAGAGAGGTCTATGGCTACACCTTC,CATSREVYGYTF
TRBJ2-1,-,TRBD1,TRBV9,TGTGCCAGCAGCGTATTCGGACAGGGTGCCAATGAGCAGTTCTTC,CASSVFGQGANEQFF
TRBJ1-4,once,-,TRBV18,TGTGCCAGCTCACCACCGCAGTTTAATGAAAAACTGTTTTTT,CASSPPQFNEKLFF
TRBJ2-1,-,-,TRBV6-5,TGTGCCAGCAATGTCGGGCAGGGGCACAATGAGCAGTTCTTC,CASNVGQGHNEQFF
TRBJ2-7,-,TRBD1,TRBV7-7,TGTGCTAGCAGCTCGACCCCTGGGGACAGGGTAGACTTC,CASSSTPGDRVDF
TRBJ1-2,-,-,TRBV2,TGTGCCACCACTTGGGGGGTGGCAGGTGAGGGCTACACCTTC,CATTWGVAGEGYTF
TRBJ2-1,-,TRBD2,TRBV11-2,TGTGCCAGCCGCAGCCCCGGACTAGCGGGATCTGAGCAGTTCTTC,CASRSPGLAGSEQFF
TRBJ2-2,once,TRBD2,TRBV6-4,TGTGCCAGCAGTGAGAATCTAGCGGGAGTTTACGGGGAGCTGTTTTTT,CASSENLAGVYGELFF
TRBJ2-3,-,-,TRBV30,TGTGCCTGGAGTGTACGACAGCACACAGATACGCAGTATTTT,CAWSVRQHTDTQYF
TRBJ2-1,-,TRBD2,TRBV7-9,TGTGCCAGCAGCGCTCTAGCGGGAGTGGGCAATGAGCAGTTCTTC,CASSALAGVGNEQFF